These 11 T cell receptor beta chains originate from one sample sequenced in a study of neurological immune-mediated disorders. Time point of the sample: longitudinal time-point 2. One entry per CDR3 protein, called by TCRdb with MiXCR from the 5' RACE reads. Of tens of thousands of distinct CDR3 sequences listed, 13% are singletons. Sequenced input: PBMCs. These receptors were obtained from a female donor with HTLV-1-associated myelopathy (HAM/TSP).

This clonotype was observed many times. V and J are TRBV20-1 and TRBJ1-2; D call uncertain. V was clipped by 0 bases and J by 4 bases, with 15 bases between them. There are 15 residues in the CDR3. CDR1 DFQATT and CDR2 SNEGSKA come from the germline V gene (reference sequence). CDR3 sequence (DNA): TGCAGTGCTAGAGATATTTTCACGGGTAGCTATGGCTACACCTTC. It codes for CSARDIFTGSYGYTF.

This clonotype occurred many times. CDR3 in amino acids: CASSSRPGRVWSYNEQFF. For the CDR3, the DNA is TGTGCCAGCAGCTCCCGGCCGGGCAGGGTCTGGTCCTACAATGAGCAGTTCTTC. J is TRBJ2-1 and V is TRBV7-2, with D perhaps TRBD1 (5 bases). This CDR3 is 18 amino acids long. With 4 bases removed from V and 1 base from J, the gap between germline ends came to 20 bases. Germline V gene lookup returns CDR1 SGHTA and CDR2 FQGNSA.

This clonotype was seen ten or more times. This sequence joins TRBV5-1 and TRBJ2-4; D might be TRBD2 (5 bases). The germline V and J ends were trimmed by 1 base and 0 bases, with 14 bases remaining between them. This CDR3 region has 17 residues. The germline CDR1 and CDR2 sequences are SGHRS and YFSETQ. The CDR3 DNA reads as TGCGCCAGCAGCTTGAGTACGGGGAATCTAGCCAAAAACATTCAGTACTTC. Protein sequence: CASSLSTGNLAKNIQYF.

This clonotype was seen many times. The CDR3 nucleotides are TGCGCCAGCAGCAAGGGACTCGGCACAGATACGCAGTATTTT. The encoded protein is CASSKGLGTDTQYF. The chain combines TRBV5-1 with TRBJ2-3, with D perhaps matching TRBD2 (6 bases). The CDR3 length is 14 residues. The germline gives CDR1 SGHRS, CDR2 YFSETQ. V lost 4 bases to trimming and J lost 1 base, with 10 bases between them.

Ten or more counts support this clonotype. The gene calls are TRBV5-1 and TRBJ2-7, with D tentatively TRBD1 (5 bases). Germline loops: CDR1 SGHRS, CDR2 YFSETQ. CDR3 length: 16 amino acids. The V gene lost 0 bases and the J gene lost 0 bases, with 13 bases spanning the gap. CDR3 sequence reads: CASSLVGRAPSYEQYF. CDR3 sequence (DNA): TGCGCCAGCAGCTTGGTTGGCAGGGCCCCCTCCTACGAGCAGTACTTC.

Many counts were recorded for this clonotype. The gene calls are TRBV5-1 and TRBJ1-6, with 10 bases identical to TRBD1. V gave up 0 bases and J gave up 6 bases; unmatched junction bases: 6. CDR1 and CDR2 (germline): SGHRS, YFSETQ. This CDR3 has 17 amino acids. The DNA for the CDR3 is TGCGCCAGCAGCTTGGGGGGACAGGGGACCCCTAATTCACCCCTCCACTTT. It encodes CASSLGGQGTPNSPLHF.

This clonotype was seen repeatedly, ten times or more. The chain combines TRBV9 with TRBJ2-1; 13 bases map to TRBD2. The CDR3 loop spans 17 amino acids. The germline gives CDR1 SGDLS, CDR2 YYNGEE. The V segment lost 3 bases and the J segment 4 bases; nucleotides outside the gene matches: 7. The CDR3 spells CASSAAVGLAGYNEQFF. The DNA for the CDR3 is TGTGCCAGCAGCGCCGCTGTGGGACTAGCGGGGTACAATGAGCAGTTCTTC.

A word on this clonotype: It is unclear where the CDR3 begins or ends on the DNA, so no DNA is shown, and the CDR3 is as TCRdb lists it. J is TRBJ1-6 and V is TRBV7-5; no check of the table's D call, TRBD1, against the DNA was made. TRBV7-5 counts as a pseudogene. From its first to its last residue, the CDR3 has 17 amino acids. CDR3 protein: CISVPEAPGTDNSPLHF.

This clonotype was seen repeatedly, ten times or more. The chain uses TRBV5-6 and TRBJ2-7; D unclear. The CDR3 covers 13 residues. The germline CDR1 and CDR2 sequences are SGHDT and YYEEEE. V lost 1 base and J 3 bases, leaving 8 bases between the germline ends. The CDR3 here is CASSLYSDYEQYF. Written as DNA, the CDR3 is TGTGCCAGCAGCTTGTATTCCGACTACGAGCAGTACTTC.

This clonotype was detected many times. The chain has TRBV10-3 and TRBJ2-7; 10 nucleotides line up with TRBD1. The length of the CDR3 is 14 residues. V lost 8 bases and J lost 1; bases outside the gene matches: 5. Germline V gene data show CDR1 as ENHRY and CDR2 as SYGVKD. The DNA of the CDR3 is TGTGCCATCGCACGGGACAGGGGTTCCTACGAGCAGTACTTC. This sequence encodes CAIARDRGSYEQYF.

Comment on this clonotype: A single base separates this from a much larger clone, so it may be a read error. Since no conserved phenylalanine or tryptophan closes the CDR3, a read error is the likely cause. The J gene is TRBJ2-7, the V gene TRBV7-9; D gene uncertain. Trimming stripped 5 bases from V and 3 bases from J, with 11 bases between. This CDR3 comprises 13 residues. CDR1 and CDR2 from the germline V gene are SEHNR and FQNEAQ (reference sequence). CDR3 sequence reads: CASSQTPGYEQYL. The CDR3 region has the DNA TGTGCCAGCAGCCAGACACCGGGCTACGAGCAGTACCTC.